These T cell receptor beta chains were read from a single sample in a study of T cells in Graves' hyperthyroidism and ophthalmopathy. From the multiplex PCR reads, TCRdb called clonotypes with MiXCR, one entry per CDR3 protein. The sample lists around 300,000 distinct CDR3 sequences; roughly an eighth were seen once. Sequencing used blood. These receptors all come from a woman aged 40 to 49 with Graves' ophthalmopathy. CDR3s leave out the opening cysteine and the closing phenylalanine or tryptophan.

j_call v_call cdr3_aa
TRBJ2-2 TRBV3-1 ASSQLAGGPNTGELF
TRBJ2-6 TRBV6-1 ASRYHSGANVLT
TRBJ2-1 TRBV28 ASSSGTGSYNEQS
TRBJ2-3 TRBV28 ASRSSTDTQY
TRBJ2-1 TRBV10-3 AISEAPPGQGYNEQF
TRBJ2-5 TRBV6-1 ASRDGGAVAETQY
TRBJ1-5 TRBV2 ASGWARGQPQH
TRBJ1-3 TRBV10-3 AISDSATSSGNTIY
TRBJ1-4 TRBV6-5 ASSYSDPREKLF
TRBJ1-6 TRBV7-8 ASSLGGTNSPLH
TRBJ2-7 TRBV29-1 SVRGGPSYEQY
TRBJ2-2 TRBV19 ATVDPGLGGELF
TRBJ1-1 TRBV3-1 ASSQEWTANTEAF
TRBJ2-1 TRBV4-1 ASSQPGRGDNEQF
TRBJ1-5 TRBV28 ASSFVQGNQPQH
TRBJ2-1 TRBV2 AILAGRKGDNEQF
TRBJ2-4 TRBV11-2 ASSLDGGYRAKNIQY
TRBJ1-1 TRBV4-1 ASGQGSGAF
TRBJ1-1 TRBV6-1 ASSDAGKGAF
TRBJ2-7 TRBV29-1 SVTGTLYEQY
TRBJ2-5 TRBV12-3/TRBV12-4 ASSFRTRAEGQY
TRBJ2-7 TRBV29-1 SVRVGPYEQY
TRBJ1-5 TRBV19 ASSTGTSRGISNQPQH
TRBJ1-4 TRBV28 ASSLGTYSGEKLF
TRBJ1-5 TRBV20-1 SARQHSGQIFNQPQH
TRBJ1-1 TRBV20-1 SARRQGGAEAF
TRBJ2-7 TRBV6-1 ASSPPPQGVVYEQY
TRBJ2-3 TRBV9 ASSGNPGVGRTDTQY
TRBJ2-1 TRBV28 ASSLARRGGYSGQF
TRBJ1-1 TRBV4-1 ASSQARTGSEAF
TRBJ2-7 TRBV11-2 ASSFTQGAYEQY
TRBJ1-6 TRBV28 ASQGHSITYNSPLH
TRBJ2-2 TRBV19 ASSIVSSGFANTGELF
TRBJ1-6 TRBV11-2 ASSPHQDSALH
TRBJ2-7 TRBV27 ASSKVGTSRYEQY
TRBJ2-2 TRBV7-9 ASSYRVGELF
TRBJ2-7 TRBV20-1 SARRDSPYEQY
TRBJ1-6 TRBV20-1 SASGTDNSPFH
TRBJ1-2 TRBV15 ATSRDPQANYGYT
TRBJ2-7 TRBV3-1 ASSLSGATYEQY
TRBJ1-5 TRBV25-1 ASRRAGDNQPQH
TRBJ2-3 TRBV5-1 ASSLGGQAFGTDTQY
TRBJ1-1 TRBV6-1 ASSDGYEAF
TRBJ1-2 TRBV28 ASSSSYRGGNYGYT